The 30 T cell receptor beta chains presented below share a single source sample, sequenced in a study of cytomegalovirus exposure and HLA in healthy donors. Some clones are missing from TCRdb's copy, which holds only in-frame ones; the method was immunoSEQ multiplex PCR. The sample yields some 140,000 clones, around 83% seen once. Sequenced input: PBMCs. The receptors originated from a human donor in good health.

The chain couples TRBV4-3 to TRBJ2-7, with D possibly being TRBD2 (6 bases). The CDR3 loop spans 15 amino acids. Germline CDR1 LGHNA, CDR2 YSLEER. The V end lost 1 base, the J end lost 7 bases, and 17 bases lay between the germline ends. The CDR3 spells CASSQGRGTGEEQYF. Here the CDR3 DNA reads TGCGCCAGCAGCCAAGGCCGGGGGACTGGGGAGGAGCAGTACTTC.

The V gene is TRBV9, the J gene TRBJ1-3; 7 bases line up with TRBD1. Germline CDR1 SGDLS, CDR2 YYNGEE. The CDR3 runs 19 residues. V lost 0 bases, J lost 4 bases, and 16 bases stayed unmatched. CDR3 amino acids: CASSVEPLAKGAEGNTIYF. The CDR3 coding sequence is TGTGCCAGCAGCGTAGAGCCCTTGGCAAAGGGGGCGGAGGGAAACACCATATATTTT.

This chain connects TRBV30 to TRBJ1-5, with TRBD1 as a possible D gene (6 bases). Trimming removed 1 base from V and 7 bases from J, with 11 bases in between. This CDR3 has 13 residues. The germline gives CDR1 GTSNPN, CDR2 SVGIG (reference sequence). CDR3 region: CAWSGQVGQPQHF. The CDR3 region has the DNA TGTGCCTGGAGTGGACAGGTCGGACAGCCCCAGCATTTT.

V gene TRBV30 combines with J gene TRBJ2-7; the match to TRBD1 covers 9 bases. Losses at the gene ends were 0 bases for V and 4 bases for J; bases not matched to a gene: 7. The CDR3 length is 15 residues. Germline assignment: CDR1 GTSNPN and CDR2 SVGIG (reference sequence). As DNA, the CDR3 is TGTGCCTGGAGTGTGGGGACAGGGATTCCTTACGAGCAGTACTTC. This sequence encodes CAWSVGTGIPYEQYF.

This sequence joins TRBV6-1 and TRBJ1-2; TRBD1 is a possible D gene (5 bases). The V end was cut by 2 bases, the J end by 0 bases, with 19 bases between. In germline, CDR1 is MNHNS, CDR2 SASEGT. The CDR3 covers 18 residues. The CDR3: CASSEWGTDSPPNYGYTF. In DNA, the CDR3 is TGTGCCAGCAGTGAATGGGGCACAGACTCCCCTCCTAACTATGGCTACACCTTC.

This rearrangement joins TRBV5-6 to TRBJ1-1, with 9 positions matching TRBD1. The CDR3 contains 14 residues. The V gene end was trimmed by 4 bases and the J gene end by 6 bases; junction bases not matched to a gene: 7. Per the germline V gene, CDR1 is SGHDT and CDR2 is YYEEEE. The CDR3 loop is CASSHRDRVPEAFF. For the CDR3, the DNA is TGTGCCAGCAGCCACCGGGACAGGGTCCCTGAAGCTTTCTTT.

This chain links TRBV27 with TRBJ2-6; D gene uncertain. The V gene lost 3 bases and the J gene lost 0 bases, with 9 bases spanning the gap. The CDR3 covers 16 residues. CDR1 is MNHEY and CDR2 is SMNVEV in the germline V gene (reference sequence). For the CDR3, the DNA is TGTGCCAGCAGTTTGAAGAGGCCCTCTGGGGCCAACGTCCTGACTTTC. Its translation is CASSLKRPSGANVLTF.

Here the CDR3 DNA reads TGTGCCAGTACTTCGCCGGGCGGGATGAACACTGAAGCTTTCTTT. It yields the protein CASTSPGGMNTEAFF. The chain is built from TRBV19 and TRBJ1-1, with no clear D. V lost 7 bases and J 0 bases, leaving 15 bases between the germline ends. Germline-derived CDR1 and CDR2 are LNHDA and SQIVND (reference sequence). This CDR3 has 15 amino acids.

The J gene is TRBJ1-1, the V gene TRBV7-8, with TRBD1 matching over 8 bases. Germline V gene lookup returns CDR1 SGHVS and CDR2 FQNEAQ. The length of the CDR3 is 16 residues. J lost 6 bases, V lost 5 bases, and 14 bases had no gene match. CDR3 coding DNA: TGTGCCAGCAGCCTCTTAGCTGACAGGGGTCGCGCTGAAGCTTTCTTT. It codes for CASSLLADRGRAEAFF.

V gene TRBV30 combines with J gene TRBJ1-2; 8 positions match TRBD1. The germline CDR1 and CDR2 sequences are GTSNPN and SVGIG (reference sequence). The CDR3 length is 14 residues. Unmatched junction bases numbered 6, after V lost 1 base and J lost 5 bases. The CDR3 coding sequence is TGTGCCTGGAGTGCGGGGCAGGGGGCGTATGGCTACACCTTC. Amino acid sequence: CAWSAGQGAYGYTF. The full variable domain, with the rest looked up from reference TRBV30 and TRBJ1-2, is SQTIHQWPATLVQPVGSPLSLECTVEGTSNPNLYWYRQAAGRGLQLLFYSVGIGQISSEVPQNLSASRPQDRQFILSSKKLLLSDSGFYLCAWSAGQGAYGYTFGSGTRLTVV.

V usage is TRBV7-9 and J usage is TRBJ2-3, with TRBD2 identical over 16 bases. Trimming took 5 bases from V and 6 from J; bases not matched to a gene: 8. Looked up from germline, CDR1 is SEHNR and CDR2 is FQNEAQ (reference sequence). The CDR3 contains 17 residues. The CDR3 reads CASSAGLAGGPGDTQYF. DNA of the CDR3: TGTGCCAGCAGCGCGGGACTAGCGGGGGGGCCAGGTGATACGCAGTATTTT.

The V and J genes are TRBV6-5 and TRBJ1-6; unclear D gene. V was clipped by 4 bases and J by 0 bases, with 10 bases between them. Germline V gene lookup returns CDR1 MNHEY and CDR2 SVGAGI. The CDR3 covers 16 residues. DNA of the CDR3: TGTGCCAGCAGTTTCAGCGGGATCTCCTATAATTCACCCCTCCACTTT. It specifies CASSFSGISYNSPLHF.

The CDR3 bases are TGTGCCAGCAGCCTACAGGGGGAGCATCAGCCCCAGCATTTT. It yields the protein CASSLQGEHQPQHF. The genes are TRBV7-9 and TRBJ1-5, with 8 bases lining up with TRBD1. In germline, CDR1 is SEHNR, CDR2 FQNEAQ (reference sequence). The CDR3 has 14 residues. Trimming took 5 bases from V and 5 from J; bases not matched to a gene: 5. Together with reference TRBV7-9 and TRBJ1-5, the CDR3 gives the full variable domain: DTGVSQNPRHKITKRGQNVTFRCDPISEHNRLYWYRQTLGQGPEFLTYFQNEAQLEKSRLLSDRFSAERPKGSFSTLEIQRTEQGDSAMYLCASSLQGEHQPQHFGDGTRLSIL.

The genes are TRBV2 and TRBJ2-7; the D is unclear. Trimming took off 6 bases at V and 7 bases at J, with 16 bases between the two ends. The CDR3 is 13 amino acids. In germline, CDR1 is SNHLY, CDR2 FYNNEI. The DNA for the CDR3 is TGTGCCAGCAGCCTAGGCGAATCTCGGGAGCAGTACTTC. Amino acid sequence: CASSLGESREQYF.

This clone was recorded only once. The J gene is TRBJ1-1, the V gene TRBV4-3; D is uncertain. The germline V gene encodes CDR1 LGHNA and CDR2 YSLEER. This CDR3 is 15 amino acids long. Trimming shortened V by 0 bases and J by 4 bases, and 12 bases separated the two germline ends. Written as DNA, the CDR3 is TGCGCCAGCAGCCAAGATCCCGGAGGTCCCACTGAAGCTTTCTTT. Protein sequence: CASSQDPGGPTEAFF.

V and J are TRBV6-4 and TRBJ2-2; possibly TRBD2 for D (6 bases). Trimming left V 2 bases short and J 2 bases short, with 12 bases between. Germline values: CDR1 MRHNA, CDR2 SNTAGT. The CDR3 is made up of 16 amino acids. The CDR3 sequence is CASSDRPAGNTGELFF. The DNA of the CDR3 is TGTGCCAGCAGTGACCGACCCGCGGGAAACACCGGGGAGCTGTTTTTT.

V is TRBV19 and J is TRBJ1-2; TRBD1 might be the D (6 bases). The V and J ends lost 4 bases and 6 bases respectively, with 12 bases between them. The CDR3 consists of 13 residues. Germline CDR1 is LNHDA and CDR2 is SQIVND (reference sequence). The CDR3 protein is CASSKQGNHGYTF. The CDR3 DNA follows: TGTGCCAGTAGTAAACAGGGTAATCATGGCTACACCTTC.

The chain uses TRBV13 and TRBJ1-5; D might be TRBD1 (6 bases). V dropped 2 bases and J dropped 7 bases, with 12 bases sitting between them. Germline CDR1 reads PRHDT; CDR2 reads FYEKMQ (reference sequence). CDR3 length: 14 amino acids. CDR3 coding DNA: TGTGCCAGCAGCTTACAGGGGAAGAGCCAGCCCCAGCATTTT. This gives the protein CASSLQGKSQPQHF.

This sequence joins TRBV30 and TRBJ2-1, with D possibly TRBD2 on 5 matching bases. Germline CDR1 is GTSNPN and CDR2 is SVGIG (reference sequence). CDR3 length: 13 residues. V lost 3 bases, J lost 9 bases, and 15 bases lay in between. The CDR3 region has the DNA TGTGCCTGGAGCGCCCGGTCCGAGGGTGAGCAGTTCTTC. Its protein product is CAWSARSEGEQFF.

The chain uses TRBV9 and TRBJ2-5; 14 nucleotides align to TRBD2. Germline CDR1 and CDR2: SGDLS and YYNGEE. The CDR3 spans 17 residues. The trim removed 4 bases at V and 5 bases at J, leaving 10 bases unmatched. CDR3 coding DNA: TGTGCCAGCAGCTCCCGACTAGCGGGGGGGCGTGGGGAGACCCAGTACTTC. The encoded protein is CASSSRLAGGRGETQYF.

The CDR3: CASRISSGSNEQFF. The CDR3 bases are TGTGCCAGCCGGATTTCTAGCGGGAGCAATGAGCAGTTCTTC. This chain links TRBV11-2 with TRBJ2-1; 10 bases match TRBD2. CDR3 length equals 14 residues. The ends lost 8 bases at V and 6 bases at J; junction bases unmatched: 7. CDR1 and CDR2 from the germline V gene are SGHAT and FQNNGV.

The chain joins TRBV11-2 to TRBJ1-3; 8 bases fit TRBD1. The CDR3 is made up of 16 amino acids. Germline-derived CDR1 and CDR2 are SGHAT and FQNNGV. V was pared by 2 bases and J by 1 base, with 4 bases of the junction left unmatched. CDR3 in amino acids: CASSLTGGKSGNTIYF. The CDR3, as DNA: TGTGCCAGCAGCTTAACAGGGGGTAAATCTGGAAACACCATATATTTT. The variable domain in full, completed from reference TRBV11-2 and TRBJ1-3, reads EAGVAQSPRYKIIEKRQSVAFWCNPISGHATLYWYQQILGQGPKLLIQFQNNGVVDDSQLPKDRFSAERLKGVDSTLKIQPAKLEDSAVYLCASSLTGGKSGNTIYFGEGSWLTVV.

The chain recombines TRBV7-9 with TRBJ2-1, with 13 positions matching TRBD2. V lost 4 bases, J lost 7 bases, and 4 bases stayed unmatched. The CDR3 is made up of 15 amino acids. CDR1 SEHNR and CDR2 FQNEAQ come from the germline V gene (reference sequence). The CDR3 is CASSYRLAGGNEQFF. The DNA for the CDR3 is TGTGCCAGCAGCTATAGACTAGCGGGGGGTAATGAGCAGTTCTTC.

The CDR3 protein is CASSVKQGYNEQFF. For the CDR3, the DNA is TGTGCCAGCAGCGTTAAACAGGGTTACAATGAGCAGTTCTTC. This sequence joins TRBV9 and TRBJ2-1, with a possible D match to TRBD1 (6 bases). The CDR3 runs to 14 residues. Per the germline V gene, CDR1 is SGDLS and CDR2 is YYNGEE. With 2 bases removed from V and 4 bases from J, the gap between germline ends came to 10 bases.

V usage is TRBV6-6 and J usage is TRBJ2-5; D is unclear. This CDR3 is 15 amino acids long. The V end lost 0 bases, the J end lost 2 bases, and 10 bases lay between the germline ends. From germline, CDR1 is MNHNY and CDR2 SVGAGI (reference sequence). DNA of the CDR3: TGTGCCAGCAGTTACTCGATGTGGCAGCAAGAGACCCAGTACTTC. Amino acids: CASSYSMWQQETQYF.

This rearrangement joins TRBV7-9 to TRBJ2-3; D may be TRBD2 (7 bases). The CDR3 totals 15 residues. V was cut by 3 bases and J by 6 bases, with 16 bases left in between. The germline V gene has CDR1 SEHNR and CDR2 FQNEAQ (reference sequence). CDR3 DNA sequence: TGTGCCAGCAGCTTCGGGGGCAGGGAGGGGGATACGCAGTATTTT. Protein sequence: CASSFGGREGDTQYF.

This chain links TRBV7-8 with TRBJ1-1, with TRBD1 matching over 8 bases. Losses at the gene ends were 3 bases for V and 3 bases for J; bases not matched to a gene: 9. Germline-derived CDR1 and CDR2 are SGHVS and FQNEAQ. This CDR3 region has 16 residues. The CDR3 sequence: CASSLRWGTGYTEAFF. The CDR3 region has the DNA TGTGCCAGCAGCTTGCGGTGGGGGACAGGATACACTGAAGCTTTCTTT.

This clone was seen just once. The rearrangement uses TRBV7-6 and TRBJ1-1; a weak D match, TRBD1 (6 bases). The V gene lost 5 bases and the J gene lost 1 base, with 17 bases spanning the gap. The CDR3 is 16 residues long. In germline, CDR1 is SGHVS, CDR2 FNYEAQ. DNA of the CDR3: TGTGCCAGCAGCCGTACGCGGGGGCCTACGAACACTGAAGCTTTCTTT. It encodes CASSRTRGPTNTEAFF.

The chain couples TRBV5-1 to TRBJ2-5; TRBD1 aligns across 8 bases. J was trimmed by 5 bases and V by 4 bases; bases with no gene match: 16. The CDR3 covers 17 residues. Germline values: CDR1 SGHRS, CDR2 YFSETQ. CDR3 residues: CASSGRTGSGPGETQYF. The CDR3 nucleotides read TGCGCCAGCAGCGGCCGGACAGGGAGTGGGCCAGGGGAGACCCAGTACTTC.

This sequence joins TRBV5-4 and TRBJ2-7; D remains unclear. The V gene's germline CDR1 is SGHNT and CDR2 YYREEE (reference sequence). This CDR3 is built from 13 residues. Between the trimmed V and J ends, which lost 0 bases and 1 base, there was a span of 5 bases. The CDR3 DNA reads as TGTGCCAGCAGCTTGGTAGCTTCCTACGAGCAGTACTTC. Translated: CASSLVASYEQYF. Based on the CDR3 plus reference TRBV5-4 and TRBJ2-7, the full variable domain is ETGVTQSPTHLIKTRGQQVTLRCSSQSGHNTVSWYQQALGQGPQFIFQYYREEENGRGNFPPRFSGLQFPNYSSELNVNALELDDSALYLCASSLVASYEQYFGPGTRLTVT.